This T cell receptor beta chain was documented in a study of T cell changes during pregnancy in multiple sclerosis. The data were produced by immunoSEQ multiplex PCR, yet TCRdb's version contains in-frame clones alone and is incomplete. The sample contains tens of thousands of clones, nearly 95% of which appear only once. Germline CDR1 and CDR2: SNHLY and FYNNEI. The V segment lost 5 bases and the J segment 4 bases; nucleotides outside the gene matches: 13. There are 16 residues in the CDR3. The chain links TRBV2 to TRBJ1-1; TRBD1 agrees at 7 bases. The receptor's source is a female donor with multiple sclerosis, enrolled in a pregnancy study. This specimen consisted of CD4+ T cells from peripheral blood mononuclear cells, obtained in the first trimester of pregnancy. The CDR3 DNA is TGTGCCAGCAGTTTACCGGGACAGATAAGGGGCACTGAAGCTTTCTTT. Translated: CASSLPGQIRGTEAFF.